Shown below are 20 T cell receptor beta chains from a single sample sequenced in a study of T cells after yellow fever vaccination. TCRdb redid the calling of the 5' RACE reads with MiXCR, one entry per CDR3 protein. The repertoire holds 360,000 or so distinct CDR3 sequences, more than 9% seen once, with more than 15% in the top ten. The sequencing used PBMCs, collected on the day of the first yellow fever vaccination. The receptors shown here come from a man in his late teens or twenties who received the YFV17D yellow fever vaccine.

Only a few counts were recorded for this clonotype. This chain connects TRBV10-3 to TRBJ2-7, with D tentatively TRBD1 or TRBD2 (7 bases each). In germline, CDR1 is ENHRY, CDR2 SYGVKD. With 6 bases removed from V and 3 bases from J, the gap between germline ends came to 12 bases. This CDR3 comprises 13 residues. CDR3 region: CAIRGGDSYEQYF. In nucleotides, the CDR3 is TGTGCCATCAGAGGGGGGGACAGCTACGAGCAGTACTTC.

The V gene is TRBV20-1, the J gene TRBJ2-1; 8 bases agree with TRBD2. Losses at the gene ends were 0 bases for V and 0 bases for J; bases not matched to a gene: 4. The germline V gene encodes CDR1 DFQATT and CDR2 SNEGSKA (reference sequence). The CDR3 spans 16 residues. Here the CDR3 reads CSARDQSGGSYNEQFF. DNA of the CDR3: TGCAGTGCTAGAGACCAAAGCGGGGGCTCCTACAATGAGCAGTTCTTC.

The chain carries TRBV27 and TRBJ1-1; 7 bases fit TRBD1. V was pared by 6 bases and J by 11 bases, with 15 bases of the junction left unmatched. CDR1 and CDR2 from the germline V gene are MNHEY and SMNVEV (reference sequence). This CDR3 has 14 residues. CDR3 in amino acids: CASSQRTGEGFAFF. CDR3 DNA sequence: TGTGCCAGCAGCCAACGCACAGGGGAAGGGTTCGCTTTCTTT.

The J gene is TRBJ2-3, the V gene TRBV5-1; D gene unclear. The CDR3 has 13 residues. CDR1 and CDR2 from the germline V gene are SGHRS and YFSETQ. The V end was cut by 4 bases, the J end by 6 bases, with 12 bases between. This chain's CDR3 is CASSPVVRDTQYF. DNA for the CDR3: TGCGCCAGCAGCCCCGTGGTCCGTGATACGCAGTATTTT.

In its sample, this clonotype was seen a few times. This sequence joins TRBV7-2 and TRBJ2-3; TRBD2 matches at 8 bases. Germline CDR1 is SGHTA and CDR2 is FQGNSA. Trimming took 1 base from V and 9 from J; bases not matched to a gene: 12. The CDR3 loop spans 16 amino acids. CDR3 DNA: TGTGCCAGCAGCTTAGTTGGCGGGCCGGGGGGGGACACGCAGTATTTT. This translates into CASSLVGGPGGDTQYF.

This clonotype appeared a few times. The chain uses TRBV27 and TRBJ2-3; no clear D gene. The germline V gene encodes CDR1 MNHEY and CDR2 SMNVEV (reference sequence). Between the trimmed V and J ends, which lost 4 bases and 11 bases, there was a span of 10 bases. The CDR3 has 11 amino acids. CDR3 nucleotides: TGTGCCAGCAGTTCCCAGCTAGAGCAGTATTTT. Its translation: CASSSQLEQYF.

This clonotype appeared a few times. This chain links TRBV5-1 with TRBJ2-3; TRBD1 might be the D (5 bases). The CDR3 is made up of 14 amino acids. The V and J ends lost 1 base and 4 bases respectively, with 10 bases between them. CDR1 is SGHRS, CDR2 YFSETQ, per germline. CDR3 residues: CASSLQGSADTQYF. As DNA, the CDR3 is TGCGCCAGCAGCTTGCAGGGTTCCGCAGATACGCAGTATTTT.

The chain recombines TRBV10-3 with TRBJ2-3; no definite D call. The V end lost 3 bases, the J end lost 4 bases, and 11 bases lay between the germline ends. Germline-derived CDR1 and CDR2 are ENHRY and SYGVKD. The CDR3 is 14 amino acids. Here the CDR3 DNA reads TGTGCCATCAGTGATGGGGTTCGGTCAGATACGCAGTATTTT. Its protein is CAISDGVRSDTQYF.

The sample holds a few counts of this clonotype. The V call is TRBV7-8, the J call TRBJ1-4; no clear D. CDR3 length: 15 amino acids. V was shortened by 2 bases and J by 4 bases, with 11 bases between the two germline ends. CDR1 SGHVS and CDR2 FQNEAQ come from the germline V gene. The CDR3 DNA is TGTGCCAGCAGCTTAATTTTGGGAGTTAATGAAAAACTGTTTTTT. Translation: CASSLILGVNEKLFF.

The J gene is TRBJ2-1, the V gene TRBV25-1; perhaps D is TRBD1 or TRBD2 (5 bases each). CDR3 length: 15 residues. V was cut by 4 bases and J by 3 bases, with 13 bases left in between. Germline loops: CDR1 MGHDK, CDR2 SYGVNS. CDR3 DNA sequence: TGTGCCAGCAGTGGGATCGGGACCGTCTACAATGAGCAGTTCTTC. Translation: CASSGIGTVYNEQFF.

This clonotype was found a few times. The rearrangement uses TRBV6-2 or TRBV6-3 and TRBJ2-2, with 8 bases identical to TRBD2. CDR1 is MNHEY and CDR2 is SVGEGT in the germline V gene. V was pared by 4 bases and J by 0 bases, with 4 bases of the junction left unmatched. This CDR3 has 16 amino acids. CDR3 sequence: CASSLLAVANTGELFF. In DNA form, the CDR3 reads TGTGCCAGCAGTTTACTAGCGGTAGCGAACACCGGGGAGCTGTTTTTT.

This chain links TRBV7-6 with TRBJ1-5; D remains ambiguous. Germline V gene data show CDR1 as SGHVS and CDR2 as FNYEAQ. The CDR3 is 15 residues long. Trimming took off 1 base at V and 5 bases at J, with 12 bases between the two ends. The CDR3 reads CASSLDAGVYQPQHF. CDR3 coding DNA: TGTGCCAGCAGCTTAGATGCAGGTGTCTATCAGCCCCAGCATTTT. The full variable domain, its missing parts supplied by reference TRBV7-6 and TRBJ1-5, is GAGVSQSPRYKVTKRGQDVALRCDPISGHVSLYWYRQALGQGPEFLTYFNYEAQQDKSGLPNDRFSAERPEGSISTLTIQRTEQRDSAMYRCASSLDAGVYQPQHFGDGTRLSIL.

This chain uses TRBV7-9 with TRBJ2-5, with D perhaps being TRBD1 or TRBD2 (5 bases each). Germline lookup yields CDR1 SEHNR and CDR2 FQNEAQ (reference sequence). The ends were cut back, 4 bases at V and 5 bases at J, with 11 bases in the middle. CDR3 length: 13 amino acids. This CDR3 is CASSSRGWETQYF. DNA for the CDR3: TGTGCCAGCAGCTCCCGGGGCTGGGAGACCCAGTACTTC.

The chain is built from TRBV6-2 or TRBV6-3 and TRBJ1-2, with unresolved D. There are 13 residues in the CDR3. V was cut by 4 bases and J by 8 bases, with 14 bases left in between. Per the germline V gene, CDR1 is MNHEY and CDR2 is SVGEGT. The CDR3 DNA reads TGTGCCAGCAGTTCTACCTGGACCTGGGGCTACACCTTC. Its translation is CASSSTWTWGYTF.

This clonotype was picked up a small number of times. The chain links TRBV29-1 to TRBJ2-4, with TRBD1 identical over 8 bases. CDR3 length: 12 amino acids. V trimming: 6 bases; J trimming: 6 bases; junction bases outside the gene matches: 4. CDR1 SQVTM and CDR2 ANQGSEA come from the germline V gene. CDR3 amino acids: CSVYDRGNIQYF. The CDR3 DNA is TGCAGCGTGTACGACAGGGGAAACATTCAGTACTTC.

The rearrangement joins TRBV6-1 to TRBJ2-5; 12 positions match TRBD2. Germline trimming cut 5 bases from V and 4 bases from J; bases unmatched to any gene: 11. The germline CDR1 and CDR2 sequences are MNHNS and SASEGT. This CDR3 is built from 17 residues. The CDR3 DNA follows: TGTGCCAGCAGTCGACCTAGCGGGGGGGCTTCGGGAGAGACCCAGTACTTC. Its translation is CASSRPSGGASGETQYF.

This clonotype was counted many times. The chain joins TRBV4-3 to TRBJ2-3, with D tentatively TRBD1 (6 bases). The length of the CDR3 is 17 residues. Trimming shortened V by 0 bases and J by 5 bases, and 18 bases separated the two germline ends. Germline V gene sequence: CDR1 LGHNA, CDR2 YSLEER. The CDR3 nucleotides read TGCGCCAGCAGCCAAGATCATTCAGGGGATGGTAGAGATACGCAGTATTTT. Amino acids: CASSQDHSGDGRDTQYF.

The chain is built from TRBV6-5 and TRBJ1-4; possibly TRBD1 for D (5 bases). Germline CDR1 is MNHEY and CDR2 is SVGAGI. Trimming took off 2 bases at V and 0 bases at J, with 7 bases between the two ends. This CDR3 comprises 15 residues. CDR3 sequence: CASSYGQTTNEKLFF. In DNA, the CDR3 is TGTGCCAGCAGTTACGGACAAACAACTAATGAAAAACTGTTTTTT.

Many counts were recorded for this clonotype. The chain uses TRBV7-7 and TRBJ1-1; D gene ambiguous. The CDR3 consists of 15 residues. The V and J ends lost 5 bases and 4 bases respectively, with 17 bases between them. The germline V gene encodes CDR1 SSHAT and CDR2 FNYEAQ (reference sequence). CDR3 nucleotide sequence: TGTGCCAGCAGCGACTGTCCGCCCCCTCGCACTGAAGCTTTCTTT. It codes for CASSDCPPPRTEAFF.

This clonotype showed up just a few times. The CDR3 is CASRPGQGSYNEQFF. CDR3 DNA: TGCGCCAGCAGGCCGGGACAGGGGTCCTACAATGAGCAGTTCTTC. The chain recombines TRBV5-1 with TRBJ2-1; TRBD1 aligns across 10 bases. The CDR3 length is 15 residues. After removal of 5 bases from V and 1 base from J, the junction contained 3 bases not matched to a gene. Germline CDR1 is SGHRS and CDR2 is YFSETQ.